This T cell receptor beta chain comes out of a study of T cell responses to AZD1222 COVID-19 vaccine. TCRdb's copy holds only in-frame clones and misses some; the assay was immunoSEQ multiplex PCR. The sample lists 100,000 to 150,000 clones; roughly 90% were seen once. The germline CDR1 and CDR2 sequences are MDHEN and SYDVKM. With 2 bases removed from V and 4 bases from J, the gap between germline ends came to 12 bases. This CDR3 has 15 amino acids. The specimen was peripheral blood, collected on day 0 of AZD1222 vaccination. The clonotype originates from an adult in good health. The chain recombines TRBV28 with TRBJ2-1; weak D call: TRBD1 (6 bases). The CDR3 region has the DNA TGTGCCAGCAGTTTACCCCCAGGGACATACAATGAGCAGTTCTTC. Amino acid sequence: CASSLPPGTYNEQFF. Filled out from reference TRBV28 and TRBJ2-1, the complete variable domain reads DVKVTQSSRYLVKRTGEKVFLECVQDMDHENMFWYRQDPGLGLRLIYFSYDVKMKEKGDIPEGYSVSREKKERFSLILESASTNQTSMYLCASSLPPGTYNEQFFGPGTRLTVL.